Shown below are 10 T cell receptor beta chains from a single sample sequenced in a study of blood T cell repertoires in COVID-19. Libraries were prepared by immunoSEQ multiplex PCR; TCRdb keeps only in-frame clonotypes and omits some of them. Among some 220,000 clones listed, more than 65% were seen once. Sequencing was done on a sample of peripheral blood. These receptors all come from a man aged 50-60 years with active or convalescent COVID-19.

This chain uses TRBV10-3 with TRBJ1-5; TRBD1 matches at 7 bases. The CDR3 runs 18 residues. CDR1 and CDR2 (germline): ENHRY, SYGVKD. V dropped 2 bases and J dropped 7; count of bases not matched to a gene: 17. This chain's CDR3 is CAISEATGAEGGTQPQHF. CDR3 bases: TGTGCCATCAGTGAGGCTACAGGGGCCGAAGGAGGTACCCAGCCCCAGCATTTT.

The gene calls are TRBV7-3 and TRBJ1-1, with D perhaps matching TRBD1 (6 bases). There are 13 residues in the CDR3. Trimming shortened V by 8 bases and J by 1 base, and 11 bases separated the two germline ends. Germline CDR1 SGHTA, CDR2 FQGTGA. The CDR3 region is CASAGDPNTEAFF. The CDR3 region has the DNA TGTGCCAGCGCAGGGGATCCGAACACTGAAGCTTTCTTT.

The rearrangement links TRBV2 to TRBJ2-7; 8 bases line up with TRBD2. After removal of 6 bases from V and 2 bases from J, the junction contained 12 bases not matched to a gene. This CDR3 has 16 amino acids. Germline-derived CDR1 and CDR2 are SNHLY and FYNNEI. Here the CDR3 reads CASRASLAASTYEQYF. CDR3 sequence (DNA): TGTGCCAGCAGGGCCTCACTAGCGGCATCAACCTACGAGCAGTACTTC.

V and J are TRBV27 and TRBJ1-5; no firm D call. The CDR3 totals 13 residues. Trimming stripped 5 bases from V and 5 bases from J, with 10 bases between. Germline CDR1 reads MNHEY; CDR2 reads SMNVEV (reference sequence). As DNA, the CDR3 is TGTGCCAGCAGTCCCCGAGGTGATCAGCCCCAGCATTTT. Encoded protein: CASSPRGDQPQHF.

The CDR3, as DNA: TGTGCCAGCAGCTTACAGGGCGATAGCAATCAGCCCCAGCATTTT. This gives the protein CASSLQGDSNQPQHF. The genes are TRBV7-9 and TRBJ1-5; weak D call: TRBD1 (5 bases). The V and J ends lost 2 bases and 0 bases respectively, with 8 bases between them. Germline V gene lookup returns CDR1 SEHNR and CDR2 FQNEAQ (reference sequence). CDR3 size: 15 residues.

This clone was observed a handful of times. This chain connects TRBV2 to TRBJ2-7; 9 bases agree with TRBD2. The CDR3 totals 14 residues. The trim removed 8 bases at V and 6 bases at J, leaving 11 bases unmatched. The germline V gene encodes CDR1 SNHLY and CDR2 FYNNEI. The CDR3 coding sequence is TGTGCCAGCTGGGGGGATAGCGGGAGTTCCGAGCAGTACTTC. This codes for CASWGDSGSSEQYF.

This chain uses TRBV10-2 with TRBJ2-7; TRBD1 matches at 10 bases. The CDR3 consists of 15 residues. The junction had 8 bases not matched to a gene; V was cut back by 4 bases and J by 5 bases. Germline-derived CDR1 and CDR2 are WSHSY and SAAADI. CDR3 in DNA: TGCGCCAGCAGTGTCGGACAGGGGGTAATCGACGAGCAGTACGTC. This encodes CASSVGQGVIDEQYV.

The chain links TRBV15 to TRBJ2-7, with TRBD1 identical over 7 bases. V was clipped by 0 bases and J by 2 bases; unmatched bases: 13. The CDR3 has 18 amino acids. The germline gives CDR1 LNHNV, CDR2 YYDKDF (reference sequence). In DNA form, the CDR3 reads TGTGCCACCAGCAGAGAAAAGGGGGCCCCGTTCTCAACCTACGAGCAGTACTTC. Its protein is CATSREKGAPFSTYEQYF.

The chain is built from TRBV6-5 and TRBJ1-1; the match to TRBD1 covers 8 bases. The V and J ends lost 5 bases and 3 bases, in that order; junction bases with no gene match: 8. CDR1 is MNHEY and CDR2 is SVGAGI in the germline V gene. CDR3 length: 15 amino acids. The CDR3 bases are TGTGCCAGCAGTACCGAACCGGACAGGGACACTGAAGCTTTCTTT. Its translation: CASSTEPDRDTEAFF.

The chain carries TRBV4-1 and TRBJ2-5; the match to TRBD2 covers 10 bases. The CDR3 has 17 amino acids. Unmatched junction bases numbered 9, after V lost 3 bases and J lost 2 bases. Germline V gives CDR1 MGHRA, CDR2 YSYEKL. This CDR3 is CASSQVLAGMPQETQYF. CDR3 nucleotide sequence: TGCGCCAGCAGCCAGGTACTAGCGGGAATGCCTCAAGAGACCCAGTACTTC.